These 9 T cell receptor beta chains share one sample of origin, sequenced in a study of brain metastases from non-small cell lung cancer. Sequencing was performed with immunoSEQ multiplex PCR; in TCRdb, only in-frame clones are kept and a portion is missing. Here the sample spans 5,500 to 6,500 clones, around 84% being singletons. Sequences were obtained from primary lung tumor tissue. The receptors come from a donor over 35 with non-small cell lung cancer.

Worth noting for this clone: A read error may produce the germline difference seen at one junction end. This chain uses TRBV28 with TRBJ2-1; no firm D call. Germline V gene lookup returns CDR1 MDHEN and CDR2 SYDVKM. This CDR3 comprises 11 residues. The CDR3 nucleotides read TGTGCCAGCACATCCGGACGTACAAGGCTCTTC. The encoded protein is CASTSGRTRLF. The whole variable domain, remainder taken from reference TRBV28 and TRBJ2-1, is DVKVTQSSRYLVKRTGEKVFLECVQDMDHENMFWYRQDPGLGLRLIYFSYDVKMKEKGDIPEGYSVSREKKERFSLILESASTNQTSMYLCASTSGRTRLFGPGTRLTVL.

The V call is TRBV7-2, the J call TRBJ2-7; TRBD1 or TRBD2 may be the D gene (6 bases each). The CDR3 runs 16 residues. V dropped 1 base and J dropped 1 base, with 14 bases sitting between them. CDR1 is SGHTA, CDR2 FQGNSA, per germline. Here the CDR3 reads CASSLVGGQVSYEQYF. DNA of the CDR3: TGTGCCAGCAGCTTAGTTGGGGGGCAGGTGTCCTACGAGCAGTACTTC.

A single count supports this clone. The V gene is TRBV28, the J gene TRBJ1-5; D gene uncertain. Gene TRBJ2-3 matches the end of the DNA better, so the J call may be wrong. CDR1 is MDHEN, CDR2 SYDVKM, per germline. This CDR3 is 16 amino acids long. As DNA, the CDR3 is TGTGCCAGCAGCCTTACGTGGGATTATAGCAATCAGCCCCAGTATTTT. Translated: CASSLTWDYSNQPQYF.

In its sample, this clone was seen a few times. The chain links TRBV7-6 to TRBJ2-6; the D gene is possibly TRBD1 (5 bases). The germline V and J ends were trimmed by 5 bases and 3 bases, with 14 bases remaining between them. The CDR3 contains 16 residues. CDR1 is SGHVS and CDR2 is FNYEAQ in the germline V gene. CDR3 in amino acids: CASSPGWGGGANVLTF. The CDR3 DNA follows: TGTGCCAGCAGCCCTGGCTGGGGCGGTGGGGCCAACGTCCTGACTTTC.

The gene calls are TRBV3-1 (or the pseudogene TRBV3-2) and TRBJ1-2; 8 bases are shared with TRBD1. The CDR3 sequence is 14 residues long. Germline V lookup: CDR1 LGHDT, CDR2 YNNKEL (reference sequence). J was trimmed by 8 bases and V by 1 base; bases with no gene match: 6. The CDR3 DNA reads TGTGCCAGCAGCCAAGGGACAGGGAGGAGCGGCTACACCTTC. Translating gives CASSQGTGRSGYTF.

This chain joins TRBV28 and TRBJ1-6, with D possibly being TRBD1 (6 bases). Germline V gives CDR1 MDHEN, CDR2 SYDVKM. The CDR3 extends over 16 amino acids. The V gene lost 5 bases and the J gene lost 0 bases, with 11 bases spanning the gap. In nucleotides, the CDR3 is TGTGCCAGCAGTATAAGGACAGACTCCTATAATTCACCCCTCCACTTT. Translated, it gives CASSIRTDSYNSPLHF.

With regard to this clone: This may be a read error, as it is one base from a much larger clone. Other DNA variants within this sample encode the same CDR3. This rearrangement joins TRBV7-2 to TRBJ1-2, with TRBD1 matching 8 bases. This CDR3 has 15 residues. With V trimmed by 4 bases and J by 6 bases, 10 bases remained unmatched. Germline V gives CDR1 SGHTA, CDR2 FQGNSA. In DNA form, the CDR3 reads TGTGCCAGCAGCTATCGCGGGATGGGACAGGATGGCTACACCTTC. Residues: CASSYRGMGQDGYTF. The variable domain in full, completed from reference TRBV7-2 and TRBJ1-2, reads GAGVSQSPSNKVTEKGKDVELRCDPISGHTALYWYRQSLGQGLEFLIYFQGNSAPDKSGLPSDRFSAERTGGSVSTLTIQRTQQEDSAVYLCASSYRGMGQDGYTFGSGTRLTVV.

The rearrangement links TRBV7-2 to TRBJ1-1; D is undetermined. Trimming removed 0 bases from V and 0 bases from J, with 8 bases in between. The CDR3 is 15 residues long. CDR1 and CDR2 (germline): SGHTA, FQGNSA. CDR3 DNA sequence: TGTGCCAGCAGCTTAGCCGGATACATGAACACTGAAGCTTTCTTT. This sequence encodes CASSLAGYMNTEAFF.

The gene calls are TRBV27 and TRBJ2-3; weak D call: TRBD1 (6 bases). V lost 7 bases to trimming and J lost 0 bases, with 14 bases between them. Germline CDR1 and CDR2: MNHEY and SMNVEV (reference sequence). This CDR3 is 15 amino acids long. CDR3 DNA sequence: TGTGCCAGCATAGGGTGGGGGCTTAGCACAGATACGCAGTATTTT. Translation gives CASIGWGLSTDTQYF.